One sample yielded the 24 T cell receptor beta chains listed below, sequenced in a study of beta chain features in type 1 diabetes. Expressed TCRB transcripts were sequenced because the isolated RNA had all been reverse transcribed beforehand. The table came from immunoSEQ multiplex PCR; TCRdb's copy has only in-frame clones and leaves some out. The sample holds roughly 450,000 clones, around 13% seen once. Source material: naive CD4+ T cells from blood. The receptors were gathered from a man younger than 45 in good health.

This chain links TRBV7-2 with TRBJ2-5; weak D call: TRBD2 (5 bases). Germline CDR1 is SGHTA and CDR2 is FQGNSA. V was pared by 3 bases and J by 5 bases, with 13 bases between. The CDR3 sequence is 14 residues long. The CDR3 reads CASSLAFRGETQYF. The CDR3 DNA sequence: TGTGCCAGCAGCTTGGCGTTTCGAGGGGAGACCCAGTACTTC.

This clone showed up just a few times. The chain joins TRBV29-1 to TRBJ2-1, with no clear D. From germline, CDR1 is SQVTM and CDR2 ANQGSEA. Trimming cost V 8 bases and J 0 bases, with 8 bases left between them. This CDR3 has 12 residues. The CDR3 loop reads CSFRVSYNEQFF. In DNA, the CDR3 is TGCAGCTTCAGAGTCTCCTACAATGAGCAGTTCTTC.

Note on this clone: This specimen includes other DNA sequences encoding the same CDR3. The chain employs TRBV2 and TRBJ2-7; D is undetermined. This CDR3 region has 11 residues. Trimming stripped 4 bases from V and 3 bases from J, with 4 bases between. CDR1 and CDR2 (germline): SNHLY, FYNNEI. In DNA, the CDR3 is TGTGCCAGCAGTGTACACTACGAGCAGTACGTC. Its protein product is CASSVHYEQYV.

This chain joins TRBV5-4 and TRBJ2-3; 9 bases match TRBD2. Trimming removed 5 bases from V and 6 bases from J; junction bases left unmatched: 10. The CDR3 length is 15 residues. Germline V lookup: CDR1 SGHNT, CDR2 YYREEE (reference sequence). The CDR3 region is CASRKGLASWDTQYF. CDR3 coding DNA: TGTGCCAGCAGAAAGGGACTAGCCAGTTGGGATACGCAGTATTTT.

In this sample, this clone turned up a few times. The genes are TRBV16 and TRBJ2-5, with D possibly matching TRBD1 (6 bases). Germline assignment: CDR1 KGHSY and CDR2 FQNENV. V lost 0 bases and J lost 5, with 13 bases in between. The CDR3 extends over 15 amino acids. CDR3 region: CASSQSRGIGETQYF. The CDR3 DNA reads as TGTGCCAGCAGCCAATCAAGGGGGATAGGCGAGACCCAGTACTTC.

This chain links TRBV7-3 with TRBJ2-2, with TRBD1 identical over 8 bases. Unmatched junction bases numbered 18, after V lost 5 bases and J lost 10 bases. The CDR3 loop spans 17 amino acids. The V gene's germline CDR1 is SGHTA and CDR2 FQGTGA. This chain's CDR3 is CASSPGGRGRAGVELFF. The CDR3 coding sequence is TGTGCCAGCAGCCCAGGGGGCAGGGGGCGCGCTGGTGTGGAGCTGTTTTTT.

This clone was observed a handful of times. This chain uses TRBV7-2 with TRBJ2-1; 9 bases map to TRBD2. The CDR3 loop spans 16 amino acids. The V and J ends lost 0 bases and 9 bases, in that order; junction bases with no gene match: 9. Germline V lookup: CDR1 SGHTA, CDR2 FQGNSA. CDR3: CASSLALVAGDGEQFF. The CDR3, as DNA: TGTGCCAGCAGCTTAGCGCTAGTAGCGGGAGATGGTGAGCAGTTCTTC.

J is TRBJ1-1 and V is TRBV30; the match to TRBD1 covers 7 bases. J was trimmed by 5 bases and V by 4 bases; bases with no gene match: 10. The CDR3 runs to 14 residues. Germline V gene lookup returns CDR1 GTSNPN and CDR2 SVGIG (reference sequence). The CDR3 coding sequence is TGTGCCTGGACGCAGGGGGTCGAGTGGACTGAAGCTTTCTTT. Translating gives CAWTQGVEWTEAFF.

This rearrangement joins TRBV4-3 to TRBJ2-7; TRBD2 agrees at 10 bases. CDR3 size: 15 residues. V trimming: 0 bases; J trimming: 6 bases; junction bases outside the gene matches: 5. Germline CDR1 reads LGHNA; CDR2 reads YSLEER. For the CDR3, the DNA is TGCGCCAGCAGCCAAGATCTAGCGGGAGATGCCGAGCAGTACGTC. This translates into CASSQDLAGDAEQYV.

This clone was seen a handful of times. V is TRBV28 and J is TRBJ1-5; a possible D gene is TRBD1 (6 bases). The V end lost 5 bases, the J end lost 1 base, and 24 bases lay between the germline ends. CDR3 size: 19 residues. Germline V gene lookup returns CDR1 MDHEN and CDR2 SYDVKM. The CDR3 region is CASSPLSIRRGASNQPQHF. In DNA form, the CDR3 reads TGTGCCAGCAGTCCCCTTTCGATTCGTAGGGGGGCGAGCAATCAGCCCCAGCATTTT.

The chain recombines TRBV7-9 with TRBJ1-2; 9 bases agree with TRBD1. The germline V gene has CDR1 SEHNR and CDR2 FQNEAQ (reference sequence). This CDR3 comprises 14 residues. With V trimmed by 7 bases and J by 6 bases, 9 bases remained unmatched. In DNA, the CDR3 is TGTGCCAGCACCCTTAACAGGGGGCTCGATGGCTACACCTTC. The encoded protein is CASTLNRGLDGYTF.

The chain employs TRBV18 and TRBJ2-5, with 13 bases fitting TRBD2. CDR1 is KGHSH, CDR2 LQKENI, per germline. The CDR3 is made up of 16 amino acids. J was trimmed by 3 bases and V by 2 bases; bases with no gene match: 3. CDR3: CASSPGLAGVKETQYF. CDR3 nucleotides: TGTGCCAGCTCACCAGGACTAGCGGGAGTTAAAGAGACCCAGTACTTC.

The chain combines TRBV7-2 with TRBJ2-3; D gene unclear. The germline V gene encodes CDR1 SGHTA and CDR2 FQGNSA. V was trimmed by 3 bases and J by 2 bases, leaving 12 bases between them. The CDR3 runs to 15 residues. CDR3 loop: CASSLKALITDTQYF. Written as DNA, the CDR3 is TGTGCCAGCAGCTTGAAAGCTCTAATCACAGATACGCAGTATTTT. The full variable domain, rest sourced from reference TRBV7-2 and TRBJ2-3, is GAGVSQSPSNKVTEKGKDVELRCDPISGHTALYWYRQSLGQGLEFLIYFQGNSAPDKSGLPSDRFSAERTGGSVSTLTIQRTQQEDSAVYLCASSLKALITDTQYFGPGTRLTVL.

This clone was seen at least ten times. The rearrangement uses TRBV30 and TRBJ2-1, with 15 bases identical to TRBD2. The CDR3 runs 19 residues. Germline CDR1 GTSNPN, CDR2 SVGIG (reference sequence). V shed 5 bases, J shed 7 bases, and the junction held 18 bases outside the gene matches. For the CDR3, the DNA is TGTGCCTGGGATCGAACCAGGACTAGCGGGAGGGCCACGGGGAATGAGCAGTTCTTC. Protein product: CAWDRTRTSGRATGNEQFF.

This clone was seen a handful of times. The CDR3 region has the DNA TGTGCCAGCAGCTTGGGTACCACGGGGGAGCAGTACGTC. It yields the protein CASSLGTTGEQYV. The gene calls are TRBV5-4 and TRBJ2-7; D may be TRBD2 (5 bases). Trimming left V 0 bases short and J 7 bases short, with 11 bases between. Germline values: CDR1 SGHNT, CDR2 YYREEE (reference sequence). This CDR3 contains 13 residues.

This clone has just a few counts. This chain links TRBV2 with TRBJ2-1; TRBD2 matches 8 bases. Trimming at V came to 8 bases and at J to 7 bases, leaving 4 bases not matched to a gene. CDR1 and CDR2 from the germline V gene are SNHLY and FYNNEI. The CDR3 covers 12 residues. CDR3: CASRTSRNEQFF. The CDR3 bases are TGTGCCAGCCGGACTAGCCGGAATGAGCAGTTCTTC.

CDR3 coding DNA: TGTGCCAGCAGCTCTGCCCAGGGTTTCTATGGCTACACCTTC. This translates into CASSSAQGFYGYTF. The chain recombines TRBV9 with TRBJ1-2, with D perhaps TRBD1 (5 bases). This CDR3 is 14 amino acids long. CDR1 SGDLS and CDR2 YYNGEE come from the germline V gene. The V gene lost 4 bases and the J gene lost 4 bases, with 14 bases spanning the gap.

This clone was counted only a few times. The chain couples TRBV7-7 to TRBJ2-7, with TRBD1 matching 9 bases. The ends lost 5 bases at V and 3 bases at J; junction bases unmatched: 2. The CDR3 is 13 residues long. CDR1 and CDR2 from the germline V gene are SSHAT and FNYEAQ (reference sequence). The CDR3 DNA sequence: TGTGCCAGCAGCGTGGGACAGGGCTACGAGCAGTACTTC. Translation gives CASSVGQGYEQYF.

This clone turned up a few times. The CDR3 bases are TGCGCCAGCACTCATCAGGGGGCTAGAACAGATACGCAGTATTTT. It encodes CASTHQGARTDTQYF. The chain couples TRBV5-1 to TRBJ2-3; TRBD1 matches at 8 bases. V lost 6 bases and J lost 3; bases outside the gene matches: 9. Per the germline V gene, CDR1 is SGHRS and CDR2 is YFSETQ. The CDR3 is 15 amino acids.

This clone was seen more than once but under ten times. The genes are TRBV7-9 and TRBJ2-7, with a tentative D call TRBD2 (7 bases). V was trimmed by 3 bases and J by 0 bases, leaving 24 bases between them. Germline loops: CDR1 SEHNR, CDR2 FQNEAQ (reference sequence). The CDR3 consists of 19 residues. In DNA, the CDR3 is TGTGCCAGCAGCTTGGGCACAGGGTTTGGGCGGGGGAGCTCCTACGAGCAGTACGTC. Protein sequence: CASSLGTGFGRGSSYEQYV.

The chain joins TRBV7-9 to TRBJ2-5; D is undetermined. The CDR3 sequence is 15 residues long. Germline lookup yields CDR1 SEHNR and CDR2 FQNEAQ (reference sequence). The V and J ends lost 1 base and 2 bases respectively, with 11 bases between them. The CDR3 here is CASSLVLTEQETQYF. Here the CDR3 DNA reads TGTGCCAGCAGCTTAGTCTTAACAGAACAAGAGACCCAGTACTTC.

This clone has just a few counts. The V and J genes are TRBV13 and TRBJ2-4; D may be TRBD1 (5 bases). V lost 1 base, J lost 8 bases, and 12 bases lay in between. The CDR3 extends over 14 amino acids. CDR1 and CDR2 (germline): PRHDT, FYEKMQ (reference sequence). CDR3: CASSLVGGADIQYF. CDR3 in DNA: TGTGCCAGCAGCTTAGTCGGTGGGGCGGACATTCAGTACTTC.

This clone was detected only a few times. The chain joins TRBV11-2 to TRBJ2-3; 8 positions agree with TRBD2. The trim removed 3 bases at V and 6 bases at J, leaving 5 bases unmatched. The CDR3 has 14 amino acids. The germline V gene has CDR1 SGHAT and CDR2 FQNNGV. CDR3 loop: CASSFKREWDTQYF. The CDR3 nucleotides read TGTGCCAGCAGCTTCAAGCGGGAGTGGGATACGCAGTATTTT. Using reference TRBV11-2 and TRBJ2-3 for the parts outside the CDR3, the full variable domain is EAGVAQSPRYKIIEKRQSVAFWCNPISGHATLYWYQQILGQGPKLLIQFQNNGVVDDSQLPKDRFSAERLKGVDSTLKIQPAKLEDSAVYLCASSFKREWDTQYFGPGTRLTVL.

V is TRBV14 and J is TRBJ2-3, with 9 nucleotides matching TRBD2. Germline CDR1 reads SGHDN; CDR2 reads FVKESK. The trim removed 4 bases at V and 4 bases at J, leaving 15 bases unmatched. This CDR3 has 18 residues. The CDR3 DNA reads as TGTGCCAGCAGCCCCCTACCTTGGGGTAGCGGGAGATCAGATACGCAGTATTTT. Its translation: CASSPLPWGSGRSDTQYF.